This TCR beta chain was retrieved from a study of blood T cell repertoires in COVID-19. On the study more broadly: Some COVID-19 samples were acute and others convalescent; all came from the United States, Italy and Spain. The cDNA or gDNA used as material had been derived from T cells, B-cell-depleted T cells, or PBMCs.

Unmatched junction bases numbered 5, after V lost 3 bases and J lost 1 base. Germline values: CDR1 GTSNPN, CDR2 SVGIG (reference sequence). The CDR3 has 14 residues. Original analysis: Amplified reference gene primers provided the basis for estimating nucleated cell counts. Measured with immunoSEQ multiplex PCR; TCRdb has only the in-frame clones, and not every one. V, J and clone size are those of that table, while D and trimming were read from the DNA. The table records some 180,000 clones, around 90% of them present only once. The chain combines TRBV30 with TRBJ1-2; TRBD1 matches 7 bases. Sequenced material: peripheral blood. The sequence was obtained from a man between 40 and 49 years old with acute or convalescent COVID-19. CDR3 sequence: CAWRGDRFNYGYTF. The CDR3 DNA follows: TGTGCCTGGAGGGGGGACAGATTTAACTATGGCTACACCTTC.